The 15 T cell receptor beta chains listed next were all sequenced from one sample in a study of cytomegalovirus exposure and HLA in healthy donors. This PCR relied on a set of 60 Vbeta primers and 13 Jbeta primers. Using immunoSEQ multiplex PCR, the repertoire was profiled, and TCRdb retains in-frame clones only, with some absent. The repertoire holds 200,000 or so clones, about 79% seen once, with 0.08% to 0.1% in the top ten. Input material: PBMCs. The receptor set was obtained from a boy between 2 and 10 years old in good health and CMV-seronegative.

This chain connects TRBV10-3 to TRBJ2-6; TRBD1 might be the D (6 bases). CDR1 is ENHRY and CDR2 is SYGVKD in the germline V gene. The CDR3 sequence is 19 residues long. V was shortened by 0 bases and J by 0 bases, with 15 bases between the two germline ends. In nucleotides, the CDR3 is TGTGCCATCAGTGAGTCCCGGACAGCGTATTACTCTGGGGCCAACGTCCTGACTTTC. Its translation is CAISESRTAYYSGANVLTF.

The V and J genes are TRBV4-3 and TRBJ2-3, with D perhaps TRBD2 (6 bases). Germline V CDR1 and CDR2: LGHNA, YSLEER. Trimming pared 4 bases from V and 6 bases from J, leaving 23 bases between. This CDR3 spans 17 amino acids. The CDR3 DNA sequence: TGCGCCAGCAGCCCTCGGGGGAGCGGCCTATTCGTTGATACGCAGTATTTT. It specifies CASSPRGSGLFVDTQYF.

The CDR3 here is CASSEVGTGVIGEAFF. In DNA, the CDR3 is TGCGCCAGCAGTGAGGTTGGGACAGGGGTTATCGGTGAAGCTTTCTTT. The rearrangement joins TRBV10-2 to TRBJ1-1; 10 bases agree with TRBD1. This CDR3 comprises 16 residues. V shed 2 bases, J shed 7 bases, and the junction held 10 bases outside the gene matches. Germline V gives CDR1 WSHSY, CDR2 SAAADI.

V and J are TRBV6-1 and TRBJ1-2; TRBD1 matches at 7 bases. The germline CDR1 and CDR2 sequences are MNHNS and SASEGT. The ends lost 7 bases at V and 8 bases at J; junction bases unmatched: 10. The CDR3 covers 13 residues. The CDR3 bases are TGTGCCAGCACCCGACAGGGCCTCTTAGGCTACACCTTC. This codes for CASTRQGLLGYTF.

This chain joins TRBV5-1 and TRBJ1-2; D not resolved. CDR3 length equals 13 residues. Germline CDR1 and CDR2: SGHRS and YFSETQ. V was clipped by 0 bases and J by 1 base, with 4 bases between them. As DNA, the CDR3 is TGCGCCAGCAGCTTGGAGCTTAACTATGGCTACACCTTC. Amino acids: CASSLELNYGYTF.

The chain carries TRBV5-4 and TRBJ2-5; D is perhaps TRBD1 (6 bases). Germline V gene lookup returns CDR1 SGHNT and CDR2 YYREEE (reference sequence). V was cut by 7 bases and J by 3 bases, with 16 bases left in between. The CDR3 has 14 residues. CDR3 sequence: CASSNRGGEETQYF. Here the CDR3 DNA reads TGTGCCAGCTCCAACAGAGGGGGTGAAGAGACCCAGTACTTC.

The chain recombines TRBV7-3 with TRBJ1-5, with D uncertain. Per germline, CDR1 SGHTA and CDR2 FQGTGA. With 5 bases removed from V and 6 bases from J, the gap between germline ends came to 11 bases. The CDR3 covers 13 residues. The CDR3 DNA is TGTGCCAGCAGCCAGATGGAGGGTCAGCCCCAGCATTTT. Its translation is CASSQMEGQPQHF.

V is TRBV2 and J is TRBJ2-7; 8 nucleotides line up with TRBD2. The CDR3 covers 13 residues. The ends lost 7 bases at V and 6 bases at J; junction bases unmatched: 8. CDR1 is SNHLY, CDR2 FYNNEI, per germline. DNA for the CDR3: TGTGCCAGCAAAAGGACTAGCCGGGGCGAGCAGTACTTC. Translated, it gives CASKRTSRGEQYF.

This rearrangement joins TRBV6-5 to TRBJ1-1; D uncertain. The CDR3 contains 12 residues. CDR1 is MNHEY, CDR2 SVGAGI, per germline. V was trimmed by 2 bases and J by 9 bases, leaving 10 bases between them. CDR3 in DNA: TGTGCCAGCAGTTACGGCCGCGGGCAAGCTTTCTTT. Its protein is CASSYGRGQAFF.

This chain uses TRBV29-1 with TRBJ2-3, with a weak D call TRBD2 (5 bases). This CDR3 has 13 amino acids. V shed 2 bases and J shed 2 bases, with 8 bases lying between them. Germline loops: CDR1 SQVTM, CDR2 ANQGSEA. The CDR3 spells CSVETRDTDTQYF. The CDR3 nucleotides read TGCAGCGTTGAAACGAGGGACACAGATACGCAGTATTTT.

CDR3 nucleotide sequence: TGTGCCACCGAGGACAGGGGCGTAGGTACTGAAGCTTTCTTT. This encodes CATEDRGVGTEAFF. V usage is TRBV15 and J usage is TRBJ1-1; 9 nucleotides match TRBD1. After removal of 8 bases from V and 5 bases from J, the junction contained 9 bases not matched to a gene. The germline gives CDR1 LNHNV, CDR2 YYDKDF (reference sequence). The CDR3 runs 14 residues.

In its sample, this clone was seen a few times. This chain uses TRBV7-2 with TRBJ2-6; 8 nucleotides agree with TRBD1. J was trimmed by 0 bases and V by 4 bases; bases with no gene match: 8. Per germline, CDR1 SGHTA and CDR2 FQGNSA. The CDR3 consists of 18 residues. The CDR3 bases are TGTGCCAGCAGCTCTCGACAGGGGCCGATCTCTGGGGCCAACGTCCTGACTTTC. As protein: CASSSRQGPISGANVLTF.

The chain is built from TRBV27 and TRBJ2-3; possible D gene TRBD2, 7 bases. The V gene's germline CDR1 is MNHEY and CDR2 SMNVEV (reference sequence). The V end lost 6 bases, the J end lost 0 bases, and 13 bases lay between the germline ends. There are 15 residues in the CDR3. CDR3 region: CASRVGGLSTDTQYF. The DNA of the CDR3 is TGTGCCAGCAGGGTGGGGGGGCTAAGCACAGATACGCAGTATTTT.

The rearrangement uses TRBV18 and TRBJ1-1, with a tentative D call TRBD1 (5 bases). V was trimmed by 2 bases and J by 3 bases, leaving 10 bases between them. Germline CDR1 and CDR2: KGHSH and LQKENI. This CDR3 is 14 amino acids long. The CDR3 sequence is CASSPSGGDTEAFF. CDR3 DNA sequence: TGTGCCAGCTCACCAAGCGGGGGGGACACTGAAGCTTTCTTT.

The V call is TRBV6-1, the J call TRBJ2-1; 7 bases are shared with TRBD1. CDR1 and CDR2 (germline): MNHNS, SASEGT. The CDR3 has 15 amino acids. V was clipped by 7 bases and J by 5 bases; unmatched bases: 11. The chain's CDR3 is CASTSRDSLNNEQFF. In DNA, the CDR3 is TGTGCCAGCACCTCCCGGGACAGCTTAAACAATGAGCAGTTCTTC.